These 13 T cell receptor beta chains came from one sample sequenced in a study of cytomegalovirus exposure and HLA in healthy donors. PCR amplification relied on 60 Vbeta primers (plus 13 Jbeta primers). Assay used: immunoSEQ multiplex PCR; TCRdb lists only in-frame clones, some missing. The table shows more than 110,000 clones, with over 75% occurring only once. The material sequenced was PBMCs. These receptors originate from a woman aged 45 to 65 in good health and CMV-seropositive.

The chain uses TRBV5-1 and TRBJ1-1; 8 nucleotides align to TRBD1. The germline V gene has CDR1 SGHRS and CDR2 YFSETQ. Trimming cost V 4 bases and J 8 bases; bases outside gene matches: 10. CDR3 length: 14 amino acids. Written as DNA, the CDR3 is TGCGCCAGCAGCCCCGATCCAGGGGGCGAAGAAGCTTTCTTT. It translates to CASSPDPGGEEAFF.

The chain carries TRBV29-1 and TRBJ2-1; a possible D gene is TRBD1 (5 bases). The CDR3 sequence is 15 residues long. The germline V and J ends were trimmed by 0 bases and 3 bases, with 12 bases remaining between them. CDR1 is SQVTM and CDR2 is ANQGSEA in the germline V gene. Written as DNA, the CDR3 is TGCAGCGTTGAAGATCCAGGGCCTCTCTACAATGAGCAGTTCTTC. This encodes CSVEDPGPLYNEQFF.

The chain combines TRBV10-3 with TRBJ1-4; D may be TRBD1 (6 bases). This CDR3 is 14 amino acids long. Deletions cut 6 bases from V and 6 bases from J, with 14 bases between. The germline V gene has CDR1 ENHRY and CDR2 SYGVKD. CDR3: CAISAGAGDEKLFF. The CDR3 DNA sequence: TGTGCCATCAGCGCTGGGGCAGGGGATGAAAAACTGTTTTTT.

This clone was observed a handful of times. V is TRBV27 and J is TRBJ1-2; D may be TRBD1 (6 bases). Germline CDR1 MNHEY, CDR2 SMNVEV (reference sequence). The CDR3 sequence is 12 residues long. V dropped 4 bases and J dropped 8 bases, with 11 bases sitting between them. The DNA of the CDR3 is TGTGCCAGCAGTTATGGGGGCGGGGGCTACACCTTC. This sequence encodes CASSYGGGGYTF.

The chain carries TRBV6-4 and TRBJ2-1; 11 positions match TRBD2. V lost 4 bases to trimming and J lost 1 base; unmatched junction nucleotides: 0. Germline V gene data show CDR1 as MRHNA and CDR2 as SNTAGT. This CDR3 spans 15 amino acids. CDR3 sequence: CASSASGGSYNEQFF. The CDR3 region has the DNA TGTGCCAGCAGTGCTAGCGGGGGGTCCTACAATGAGCAGTTCTTC.

The chain is built from TRBV9 and TRBJ1-1, with TRBD1 as a possible D gene (5 bases). This CDR3 has 15 amino acids. Trimming pared 0 bases from V and 1 base from J, leaving 10 bases between. Germline-derived CDR1 and CDR2 are SGDLS and YYNGEE. Here the CDR3 DNA reads TGTGCCAGCAGCGTAGCGGGACTGGCGAACACTGAAGCTTTCTTT. Residues: CASSVAGLANTEAFF.

J is TRBJ1-2 and V is TRBV7-3; TRBD1 might be the D (5 bases). Germline V CDR1 and CDR2: SGHTA, FQGTGA. Trimming removed 3 bases at V and 6 bases at J, with 8 bases between. The CDR3 is made up of 12 amino acids. This chain's CDR3 is CASSLGGDGYTF. CDR3 in DNA: TGTGCCAGCAGCTTGGGGGGAGATGGCTACACCTTC.

This chain joins TRBV6-6 and TRBJ1-3; D gene ambiguous. CDR3 length: 16 residues. V was cut by 0 bases and J by 0 bases, with 9 bases left in between. CDR1 MNHNY and CDR2 SVGAGI come from the germline V gene (reference sequence). CDR3: CASSYSRPDSGNTIYF. CDR3 DNA: TGTGCCAGCAGTTACTCGAGGCCGGACTCTGGAAACACCATATATTTT.

The table lists this clone with a few counts. V gene TRBV5-6 combines with J gene TRBJ2-7, with D perhaps matching TRBD2 (5 bases). The germline gives CDR1 SGHDT, CDR2 YYEEEE. The CDR3 contains 14 residues. V lost 1 base and J 3 bases, leaving 11 bases between the germline ends. In nucleotides, the CDR3 is TGTGCCAGCAGCTTGTACGGGGATTACTACGAGCAGTACTTC. This sequence encodes CASSLYGDYYEQYF.

This clone has just a few counts. The chain carries TRBV7-2 and TRBJ1-1, with a weak D call TRBD1 (5 bases). Germline V gives CDR1 SGHTA, CDR2 FQGNSA. V was clipped by 4 bases and J by 1 base, with 13 bases between them. CDR3 length: 15 amino acids. The CDR3 is CASSSQTAQNTEAFF. Written as DNA, the CDR3 is TGTGCCAGCAGCTCCCAGACAGCCCAGAACACTGAAGCTTTCTTT. The full variable domain, rest sourced from reference TRBV7-2 and TRBJ1-1, is GAGVSQSPSNKVTEKGKDVELRCDPISGHTALYWYRQSLGQGLEFLIYFQGNSAPDKSGLPSDRFSAERTGGSVSTLTIQRTQQEDSAVYLCASSSQTAQNTEAFFGQGTRLTVV.

This chain joins TRBV6-1 and TRBJ2-6; possible D gene TRBD2, 5 bases. Per germline, CDR1 MNHNS and CDR2 SASEGT. V was clipped by 0 bases and J by 1 base, with 7 bases between them. There are 16 residues in the CDR3. The CDR3 reads CASSEASGSGANVLTF. CDR3 DNA: TGTGCCAGCAGTGAAGCGTCGGGGTCTGGGGCCAACGTCCTGACTTTC.

The chain recombines TRBV9 with TRBJ1-2; D unclear. The V gene lost 6 bases and the J gene lost 7 bases, with 16 bases spanning the gap. The CDR3 contains 13 residues. Germline CDR1 SGDLS, CDR2 YYNGEE. The CDR3 DNA sequence: TGTGCCAGCAACCCCCCGGCGGGAATTGGCTACACCTTC. Protein sequence: CASNPPAGIGYTF.

The chain is built from TRBV6-6 and TRBJ2-5; 9 bases are shared with TRBD2. The V gene end was trimmed by 6 bases and the J gene end by 1 base; junction bases not matched to a gene: 6. This CDR3 region has 15 residues. The germline gives CDR1 MNHNY, CDR2 SVGAGI (reference sequence). For the CDR3, the DNA is TGTGCCAGCAGCCTGGAAGCGGGGGGCCAAGAGACCCAGTACTTC. Amino acids: CASSLEAGGQETQYF.